The present entry profiles one TCR beta chain with its context. This entry is derived from a study of T cell changes during pregnancy in multiple sclerosis. V was trimmed by 7 bases and J by 0 bases, leaving 13 bases between them. The germline gives CDR1 MNHEY, CDR2 SVGAGI. There are 15 residues in the CDR3. Sequencing was performed with immunoSEQ multiplex PCR; in TCRdb, only in-frame clones are kept and a portion is missing. Of approximately 41,000 clones listed, 85% to 95% are singletons. The genes are TRBV6-5 and TRBJ2-1; tentatively, D is TRBD2 (6 bases). This sample comprised CD4+ T cells from peripheral blood mononuclear cells, obtained in the second trimester of pregnancy. The sequence derives from a female donor with multiple sclerosis, enrolled in a pregnancy study. The DNA for the CDR3 is TGTGCCAGCAAATTAGCGGTCTTCTCCTACAATGAGCAGTTCTTC. It specifies CASKLAVFSYNEQFF.